This T cell receptor (beta chain) comes out of a study of spatial heterogeneity in lung cancer. For the study at large: Beta-chain sequences consistently outnumbered alpha-chain sequences in detection.

TCRdb called the 5' RACE reads again in MiXCR, with one record for every CDR3 protein. Here the sample spans 65,000 to 85,000 distinct CDR3 sequences, 15% to 25% being singletons. The length of the CDR3 is 13 residues. The germline V and J ends were trimmed by 5 bases and 7 bases, with 12 bases remaining between them. Sample time point: sample taken at primary tumor resection. Whole RNA came from tumor, nontumor lung or frozen PBMC and was sequenced without being sorted. Only a few counts were recorded for this clonotype. The chain joins TRBV12-3 or TRBV12-4 to TRBJ1-5; TRBD1 might be the D (5 bases). The TCR sequence derives from a male donor with early-stage non-small cell lung cancer. The sample was PBMCs, taken at surgery. CDR3 bases: TGTGCCAGCAGTCTCCTGACAGCACAGCCCCAGCATTTT. Translating gives CASSLLTAQPQHF.